This TCR beta chain derives from a study of regulatory T cells in long-lasting Graves disease. Time point noted: newly diagnosed GD, antithyroid drugs for less than 3 months. The TCR library was made from RNA extracted from PBMCs. iRepertoire HTBI primers and Arm-PCR of CDR3 regions built TCR beta libraries. TCRdb re-called the multiplex PCR reads with MiXCR, one entry per CDR3 protein. The sample holds 300,000 to 400,000 distinct CDR3 sequences, 16% seen once. The same specimen was also included in a second study, on T cells in Graves' hyperthyroidism and ophthalmopathy. Turning to that study: An absence of ophthalmopathy progression within 18 months meant stable Graves' hyperthyroidism. Patients aged 18 to 65 with hyperthyroidism were newly diagnosed, with duration under 2 months. Used for diagnoses were clinical symptoms, serum thyroxine and TRAb, thyroid ultrasound and orbital computed tomography.

This clonotype originated in a man aged 40-55 years with Graves disease. The sample here was peripheral blood mononuclear cells (PBMCs), taken at new diagnosis, from a patient treated with antithyroid drugs.

The CDR3 region is CSAGPPGRGGYEQYF. CDR3 DNA sequence: TGCAGTGCTGGACCCCCCGGAAGGGGGGGCTACGAGCAGTACTTC. The chain joins TRBV20-1 to TRBJ2-7, with D perhaps TRBD2 (7 bases). The germline V gene encodes CDR1 DFQATT and CDR2 SNEGSKA (reference sequence). Trimming took off 5 bases at V and 3 bases at J, with 20 bases between the two ends. This CDR3 region has 15 residues.